Below, one TCR beta chain is given with its context. Its antigen is unknown. The input lacks base qualities; no much larger clone sits a single base away. The data stem from a study of PD-1 and CTLA-4 blockade in melanoma (dated by TCRdb to 2020 to 2022). Concerning the study at large: The study compared how PD-1 blockade and CTLA-4 blockade affected the melanoma-reactive CD8 T cell response in patients with melanoma.

The library was made by the immunoSEQ multiplex PCR assay. Imported from immuneACCESS, the table was reduced by TCRdb to in-frame sequences with V and J called. These copies leave out some clones; in studies compared against another copy, an unresolved V gene accounts for under half, and the cause of the remainder is not known. This sample gives nearly 30,000 clones in total; roughly 89% of them show up just once. The ten largest clones add up to around 8.5% of the sample. The germline V gene yields SGHTA for CDR1 and FQGNSA for CDR2. Measured from the cysteine to the phenylalanine, the CDR3 is 15 residues long. Solely the CDR3 DNA is kept, with 45 bases framed from the first base. Trimming leaves V shorter by 6 bases and J shorter by 1 base, with the junction holding 9 bases beyond the gene matches.

This material consisted of CD8+ T cells from peripheral blood, taken before anti-PD-1 treatment. This sequence uses TRBV7-2 and TRBJ2-7, with 7 bases aligning to TRBD2. The source is a human donor with melanoma. The DNA is TGTGCCAGCAGACTCGCCAGCGGGGCTTCCTACGAGCAGTACTTC. Translated, it reads CASRLASGASYEQYF.